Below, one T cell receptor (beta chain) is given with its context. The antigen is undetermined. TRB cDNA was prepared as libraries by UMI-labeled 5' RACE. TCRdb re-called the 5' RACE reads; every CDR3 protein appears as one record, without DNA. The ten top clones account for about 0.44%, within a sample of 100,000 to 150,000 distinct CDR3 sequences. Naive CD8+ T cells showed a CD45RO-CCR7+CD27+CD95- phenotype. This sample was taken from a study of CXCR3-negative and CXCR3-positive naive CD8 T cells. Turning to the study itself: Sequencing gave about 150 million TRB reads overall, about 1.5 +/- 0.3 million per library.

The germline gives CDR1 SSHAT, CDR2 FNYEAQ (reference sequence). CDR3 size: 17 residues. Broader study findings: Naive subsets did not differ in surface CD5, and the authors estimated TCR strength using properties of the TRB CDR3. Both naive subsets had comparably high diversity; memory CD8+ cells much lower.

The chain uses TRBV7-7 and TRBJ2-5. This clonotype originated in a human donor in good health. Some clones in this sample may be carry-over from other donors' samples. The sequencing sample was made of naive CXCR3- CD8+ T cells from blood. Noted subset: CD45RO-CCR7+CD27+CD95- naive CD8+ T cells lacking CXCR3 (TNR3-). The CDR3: CASSPGQVRFTQETQYF.